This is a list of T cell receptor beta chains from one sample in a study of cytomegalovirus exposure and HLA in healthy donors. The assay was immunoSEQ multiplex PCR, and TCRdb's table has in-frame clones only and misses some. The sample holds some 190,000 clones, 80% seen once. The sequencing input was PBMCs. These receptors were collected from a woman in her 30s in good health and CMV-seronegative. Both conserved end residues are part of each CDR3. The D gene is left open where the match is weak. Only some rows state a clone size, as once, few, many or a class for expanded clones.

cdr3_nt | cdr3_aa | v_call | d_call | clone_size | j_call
TGTGCCAGCAGATGGGGACAGGGCGCTGAAGCTTTCTTT | CASRWGQGAEAFF | TRBV2 | TRBD1 | NA | TRBJ1-1
TGTGCCAGCAGCAAAGGTCCAGGTATCTATGGCTACACCTTC | CASSKGPGIYGYTF | TRBV21-1 | NA | NA | TRBJ1-2
TGTGCCAGCAGCCCTACTCAGGGACACCCGGGCGAGCAGTACTTC | CASSPTQGHPGEQYF | TRBV2 | NA | once | TRBJ2-7
TGTGCCTGGAGTCCCTATGCCTTATCGGTCTATGGCTACACCTTC | CAWSPYALSVYGYTF | TRBV30 | NA | NA | TRBJ1-2
TGTGCCAGCAGCTCTCAACAGGGGGCGTTCTATGGCTACACCTTC | CASSSQQGAFYGYTF | TRBV11-2 | TRBD1 | NA | TRBJ1-2
TGCGCCAGCAGCCAAGATTTACAGGGGGCATGGAATGAGCAGTTCTTC | CASSQDLQGAWNEQFF | TRBV4-3 | TRBD1 | NA | TRBJ2-1
TGTGCCAGCAGCGTAGGGGCAGCTCCATATGGCTACACCTTC | CASSVGAAPYGYTF | TRBV9 | NA | NA | TRBJ1-2
TGTGCCACCTCGATGCAGGTCCAAGAGACCCAGTACTTC | CATSMQVQETQYF | TRBV19 | NA | NA | TRBJ2-5
TGTGCCAGCAGCCGATCACAGGGGGCTAGTGAAAAACTGTTTTTT | CASSRSQGASEKLFF | TRBV2 | TRBD1 | once | TRBJ1-4
TGTGCCAGCAGCTTAACCAGATCCCAAGAGACCCAGTACTTC | CASSLTRSQETQYF | TRBV7-9 | NA | NA | TRBJ2-5
TGTGCCTGGAGGAGCCCTGCGGTGGGTAATGAAAAACTGTTTTTT | CAWRSPAVGNEKLFF | TRBV30 | NA | NA | TRBJ1-4
TGTGCCAGCAGCCTTTGGGCGGGCTCTGGAAACACCATATATTTT | CASSLWAGSGNTIYF | TRBV7-3 | NA | NA | TRBJ1-3
TGTGCCAGCAGCGCCCCGACTAGCGGCCGGTCAGATACGCAGTATTTT | CASSAPTSGRSDTQYF | TRBV9 | TRBD2 | NA | TRBJ2-3
TGTGCCAGCAGCACTTTTGGGAGCGGGGCCTACGAGCAGTACTTC | CASSTFGSGAYEQYF | TRBV9 | TRBD2 | NA | TRBJ2-7
TGTGCCAGCAGCACAGGGGGCGCGACTGAAGCTTTCTTT | CASSTGGATEAFF | TRBV7-3 | TRBD1 | NA | TRBJ1-1
TGTGCCAGCAGTTCTAGCGGGGTTCTCGGAGATACGCAGTATTTT | CASSSSGVLGDTQYF | TRBV7-6 | TRBD2 | NA | TRBJ2-3
TGCGCCAGCAGCCAGAGCGGGGGGGCCCGGGAGCAGTACTTC | CASSQSGGAREQYF | TRBV4-3 | TRBD2 | NA | TRBJ2-7
TGTGCCAGCAGGAACAGGGGTTGGGGCACCGGGGAGCTGTTTTTT | CASRNRGWGTGELFF | TRBV6-1 | TRBD1 | NA | TRBJ2-2
TGTGCCAGTAGCTCCCCCCGGGACAGGGCCCAAGAGACCCAGTACTTC | CASSSPRDRAQETQYF | TRBV19 | TRBD1 | NA | TRBJ2-5
TGCAGCGTTCTATGGTTCCGACAGGGTAGAGATGGCTACACCTTC | CSVLWFRQGRDGYTF | TRBV29-1 | TRBD1 | NA | TRBJ1-2
TGTGCCAGCAGCTTAGAGACAGGGGTTGATGGCTACACCTTC | CASSLETGVDGYTF | TRBV7-9 | TRBD1 | few | TRBJ1-2
TGTGCCAGCTCACGGACGAGCGGGGACTCCTACGAGCAGTACTTC | CASSRTSGDSYEQYF | TRBV18 | TRBD2 | NA | TRBJ2-7
TGTGCCAGCAGCTGGCCCGGGGAGACCCAGTACTTC | CASSWPGETQYF | TRBV7-2 | NA | NA | TRBJ2-5
TGCAGCGTCAGACCCCAGGGTGGAGCAGATACGCAGTATTTT | CSVRPQGGADTQYF | TRBV29-1 | NA | NA | TRBJ2-3
TGTGCCAGCAGCCTGCTTAGCGGTTCTCCTGTCGCGGACTTC | CASSLLSGSPVADF | TRBV5-4 | NA | once | TRBJ2-5
TGTGCCAGCAGTTTGCAGGGTCGCACTGAAGCTTTCTTT | CASSLQGRTEAFF | TRBV27 | NA | once | TRBJ1-1
TGTGCCAACAACGGTAGGGAGGGTTCACCCCTCCACTTT | CANNGREGSPLHF | TRBV6-1 | NA | NA | TRBJ1-6
TGTGCCAGCAGCTTAGGACAGGGGGCCACAGATACGCAGTATTTT | CASSLGQGATDTQYF | TRBV7-2 | TRBD1 | NA | TRBJ2-3
TGTGCCTGGAGACCCCCGCGGCAGGGCCGCTACGAGCAGTACTTC | CAWRPPRQGRYEQYF | TRBV30 | NA | once | TRBJ2-7
TGTGCCAGCAGCGACACCGGGACTAGCAACACAGATACGCAGTATTTT | CASSDTGTSNTDTQYF | TRBV5-6 | TRBD2 | NA | TRBJ2-3
TGTGCCAGCTCACCGTTCGGACAGGGGTATTACGAGCAGTACTTC | CASSPFGQGYYEQYF | TRBV18 | TRBD1 | NA | TRBJ2-7
TGCAGCGTCCCTCCCCCTAGCGGGGGCACAGATACGCAGTATTTT | CSVPPPSGGTDTQYF | TRBV29-1 | TRBD2 | NA | TRBJ2-3
TGTGCCAGCAGGGACCCCGGGGGAGTGGAGACCCAGTACTTC | CASRDPGGVETQYF | TRBV6-4 | NA | few | TRBJ2-5
TGTGCCAGCAGTTACTTACAGGGCTATGAGCAGTTCTTC | CASSYLQGYEQFF | TRBV6-5 | NA | NA | TRBJ2-1
TGCGCCAGCAGCTTAGGACAGGGTGACGAAAAACTGTTTTTT | CASSLGQGDEKLFF | TRBV5-1 | TRBD1 | NA | TRBJ1-4
TGCGCCAGCAGCAGCGGGGGGTCCTACAATGAGCAGTTCTTC | CASSSGGSYNEQFF | TRBV5-1 | TRBD2 | NA | TRBJ2-1
TGTGCCAGCAGTGTGGCCAGCGGGGGCCGCACAGATACGCAGTATTTT | CASSVASGGRTDTQYF | TRBV6-4 | TRBD2 | NA | TRBJ2-3
TGTGCCAGCAGCGTAGATACTAGCGGAATCACAGATACGCAGTATTTT | CASSVDTSGITDTQYF | TRBV9 | TRBD2 | NA | TRBJ2-3
TGTGCCAGCAGTGCTCCCGGGACAACCAAGGCCCATGGCTACACCTTC | CASSAPGTTKAHGYTF | TRBV25-1 | NA | NA | TRBJ1-2
TGTGCCAGCTCACCTCGACAGGGCGACTATGGCTACACCTTC | CASSPRQGDYGYTF | TRBV18 | TRBD1 | NA | TRBJ1-2
TGCGCCAGCAGCTTGCCGGGAATGGGCTCCTACGAGCAGTACTTC | CASSLPGMGSYEQYF | TRBV5-1 | NA | NA | TRBJ2-7
TGTGCCAGCACTCTGACAGGGGTGGGCGAAAAACTGTTTTTT | CASTLTGVGEKLFF | TRBV6-6 | TRBD1 | NA | TRBJ1-4
TGTGCCAGCAGCTTACCGGGACAGCCTGTGGAAAAACTGTTTTTT | CASSLPGQPVEKLFF | TRBV5-6 | TRBD1 | NA | TRBJ1-4
TGCGCCAGCAGCACGGGACAGGGTGGGGAAAAACTGTTTTTT | CASSTGQGGEKLFF | TRBV5-1 | TRBD1 | NA | TRBJ1-4
TGTGCCAGCTCACCAACCGGGATTTTGACGATATCAGATACGCAGTATTTT | CASSPTGILTISDTQYF | TRBV18 | NA | NA | TRBJ2-3
TGTGCCAGCAGCATTGGACAGGCGAGTCTCTATGGCTACACCTTC | CASSIGQASLYGYTF | TRBV7-2 | TRBD1 | NA | TRBJ1-2
TGTGCCAGCAGCTTGGTGGGGGCCCTCTCAATGAACACTGGAGCTTTCTTT | CASSLVGALSMNTGAFF | TRBV5-6 | NA | NA | TRBJ1-1
TGTGCCAGCAGCTTGGCAGGCAGGGTCCCCTCCTACGAGCAGTACTTC | CASSLAGRVPSYEQYF | TRBV5-8 | NA | NA | TRBJ2-7
TGTGCCAGCAGCTTAGCATCAGGGAACTATGGCTACACCTTC | CASSLASGNYGYTF | TRBV7-9 | NA | NA | TRBJ1-2
TGTGCCAGCTCAACAGGGACGAGTCAGCCCCAGCATTTT | CASSTGTSQPQHF | TRBV9 | NA | NA | TRBJ1-5
TGTGCCAGCAGTGAATATGGCACAGACACTGAAGCTTTCTTT | CASSEYGTDTEAFF | TRBV25-1 | NA | few | TRBJ1-1
TGTGCCAGCAGACAGCGGGGGACCTTCCTTAGCACAGATACGCAGTATTTT | CASRQRGTFLSTDTQYF | TRBV7-2 | TRBD2 | NA | TRBJ2-3
TGTGCCACCACAGGTTCCTACGAGCAGTACTTC | CATTGSYEQYF | TRBV6-1 | NA | NA | TRBJ2-7
TGTGCCAGCAGCTTGCGAGGAGGTGGTCAGCCCCAGCATTTT | CASSLRGGGQPQHF | TRBV5-6 | NA | NA | TRBJ1-5